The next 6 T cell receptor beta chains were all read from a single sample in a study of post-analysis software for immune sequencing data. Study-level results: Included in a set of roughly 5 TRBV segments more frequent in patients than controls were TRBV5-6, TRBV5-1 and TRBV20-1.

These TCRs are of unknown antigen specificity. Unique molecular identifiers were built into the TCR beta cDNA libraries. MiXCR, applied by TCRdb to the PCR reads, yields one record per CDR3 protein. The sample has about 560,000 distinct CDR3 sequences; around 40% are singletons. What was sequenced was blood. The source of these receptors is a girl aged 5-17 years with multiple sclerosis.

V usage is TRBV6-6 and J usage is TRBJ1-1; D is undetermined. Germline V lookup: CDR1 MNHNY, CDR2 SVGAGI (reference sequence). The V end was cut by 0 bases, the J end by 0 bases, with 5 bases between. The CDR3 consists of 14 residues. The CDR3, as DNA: TGTGCCAGCAGTTACTCGGCGATGAACACTGAAGCTTTCTTT. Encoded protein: CASSYSAMNTEAFF.

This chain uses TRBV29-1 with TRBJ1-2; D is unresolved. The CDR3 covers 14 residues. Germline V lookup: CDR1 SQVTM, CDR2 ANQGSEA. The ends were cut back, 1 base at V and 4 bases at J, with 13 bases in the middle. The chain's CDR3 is CSVEGLGGSYGYTF. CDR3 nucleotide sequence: TGCAGCGTTGAAGGTCTCGGAGGGAGCTATGGCTACACCTTC.

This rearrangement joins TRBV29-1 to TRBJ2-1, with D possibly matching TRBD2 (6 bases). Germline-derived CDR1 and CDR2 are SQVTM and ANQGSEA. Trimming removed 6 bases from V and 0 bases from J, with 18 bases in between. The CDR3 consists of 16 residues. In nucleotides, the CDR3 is TGCAGCGTCGGGTGGAGCGGGCCTGGCTCCTACAATGAGCAGTTCTTC. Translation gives CSVGWSGPGSYNEQFF.

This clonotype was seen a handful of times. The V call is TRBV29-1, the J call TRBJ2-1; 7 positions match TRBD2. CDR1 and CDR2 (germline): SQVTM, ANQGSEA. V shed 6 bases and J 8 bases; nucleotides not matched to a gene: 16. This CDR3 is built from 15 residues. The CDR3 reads CSVGLGARGRYEQFF. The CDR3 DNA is TGCAGCGTCGGACTAGGAGCGAGAGGGAGGTATGAGCAGTTCTTC.

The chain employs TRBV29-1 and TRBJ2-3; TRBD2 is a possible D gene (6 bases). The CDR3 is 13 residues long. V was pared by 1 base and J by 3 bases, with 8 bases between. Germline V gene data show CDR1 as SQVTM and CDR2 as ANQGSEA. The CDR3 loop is CSVEVRGTDTQYF. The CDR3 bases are TGCAGCGTTGAAGTTCGGGGGACAGATACGCAGTATTTT.

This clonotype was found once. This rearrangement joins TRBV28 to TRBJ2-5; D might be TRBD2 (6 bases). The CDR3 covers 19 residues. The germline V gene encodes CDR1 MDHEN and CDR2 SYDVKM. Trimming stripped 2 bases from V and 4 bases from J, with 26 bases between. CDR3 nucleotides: TGTGCCAGCAGTTTACCCCTAAGGGAGGTCTTTTGGGGGAGAGAGACCCAGTACTTC. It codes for CASSLPLREVFWGRETQYF.